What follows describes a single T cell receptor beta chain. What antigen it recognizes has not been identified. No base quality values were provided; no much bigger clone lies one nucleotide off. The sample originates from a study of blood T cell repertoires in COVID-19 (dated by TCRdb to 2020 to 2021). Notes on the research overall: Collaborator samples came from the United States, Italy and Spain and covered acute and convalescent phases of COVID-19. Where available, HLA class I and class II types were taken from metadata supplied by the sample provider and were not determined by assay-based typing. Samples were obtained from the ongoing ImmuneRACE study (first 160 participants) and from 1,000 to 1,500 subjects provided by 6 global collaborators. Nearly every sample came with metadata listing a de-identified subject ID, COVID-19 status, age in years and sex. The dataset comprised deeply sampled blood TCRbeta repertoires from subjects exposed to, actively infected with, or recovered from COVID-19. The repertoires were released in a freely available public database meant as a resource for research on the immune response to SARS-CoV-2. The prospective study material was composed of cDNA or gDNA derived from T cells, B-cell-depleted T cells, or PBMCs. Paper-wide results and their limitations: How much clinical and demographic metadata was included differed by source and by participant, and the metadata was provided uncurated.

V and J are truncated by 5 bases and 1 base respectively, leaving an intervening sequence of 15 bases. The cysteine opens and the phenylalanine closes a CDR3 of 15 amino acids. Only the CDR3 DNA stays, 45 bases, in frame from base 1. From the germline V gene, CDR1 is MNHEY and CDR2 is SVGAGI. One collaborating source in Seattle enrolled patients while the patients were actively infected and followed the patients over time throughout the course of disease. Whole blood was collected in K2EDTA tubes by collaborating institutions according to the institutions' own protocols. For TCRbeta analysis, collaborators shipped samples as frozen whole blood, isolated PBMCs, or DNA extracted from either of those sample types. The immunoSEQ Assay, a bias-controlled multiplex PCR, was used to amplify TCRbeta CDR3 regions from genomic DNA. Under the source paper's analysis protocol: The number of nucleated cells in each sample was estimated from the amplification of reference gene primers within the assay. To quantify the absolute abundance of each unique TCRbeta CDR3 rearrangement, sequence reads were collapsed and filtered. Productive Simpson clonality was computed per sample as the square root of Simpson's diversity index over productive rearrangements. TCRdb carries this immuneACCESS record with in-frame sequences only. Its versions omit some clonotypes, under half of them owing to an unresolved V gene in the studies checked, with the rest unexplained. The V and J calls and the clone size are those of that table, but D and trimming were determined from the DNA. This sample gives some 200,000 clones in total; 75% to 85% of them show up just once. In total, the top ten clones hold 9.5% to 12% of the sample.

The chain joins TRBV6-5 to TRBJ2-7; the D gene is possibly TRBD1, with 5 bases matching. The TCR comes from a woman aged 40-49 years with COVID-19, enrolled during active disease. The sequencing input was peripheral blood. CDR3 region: CASSTTAPGSYEQYF. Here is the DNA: TGTGCCAGCAGTACCACAGCTCCAGGGTCCTACGAGCAGTACTTC.